Listed below are T cell receptor beta chains from one sample, sequenced in a study of cytomegalovirus exposure and HLA in healthy donors. Clones were read by immunoSEQ multiplex PCR, and TCRdb kept only the in-frame ones, dropping some. The sample lists fewer than 150,000 clones, around 81% occurring once. Sequencing was performed on PBMCs. These receptors were collected from a man aged 40-49 years in good health and CMV-seropositive. CDR3s include the opening cysteine and the closing phenylalanine or tryptophan. D genes are given only for firm matches. The size of a clone is reported for some rows only, either as once, few or many, or as a class for expanded clones.

j_call,d_call,clone_size,v_call,cdr3_aa,cdr3_nt
TRBJ2-5,.,.,TRBV12-2,CASRQPRPIQETQYF,TGTGCAAGTCGCCAGCCTAGACCGATCCAAGAGACCCAGTACTTC
TRBJ2-7,TRBD1,.,TRBV5-1,CASSLDGRGQDEQYF,TGCGCCAGCAGCTTGGATGGCAGGGGGCAGGACGAGCAGTACTTC
TRBJ2-2,.,few,TRBV11-3,CASTQRGTKNTGELFF,TGTGCCAGCACCCAGAGGGGGACTAAGAACACCGGGGAGCTGTTTTTT
TRBJ1-2,.,.,TRBV4-2,CASSPDGDYGYTF,TGTGCCAGCAGCCCGGACGGGGACTATGGCTACACCTTC
TRBJ2-7,.,.,TRBV18,CASSGDFRYEQYF,TGTGCCAGCTCCGGGGACTTCCGCTACGAGCAGTACTTC
TRBJ2-1,TRBD2,.,TRBV7-6,CASSLLSGGRNEQFF,TGTGCCAGCAGCTTGCTTAGCGGGGGCCGGAATGAGCAGTTCTTC
TRBJ1-2,.,.,TRBV27,CASSTGGHGYTF,TGTGCCAGCAGTACTGGGGGCCATGGCTACACCTTC
TRBJ1-2,.,.,TRBV29-1,CRAGLEDGYTF,TGCAGAGCCGGACTGGAGGACGGCTACACCTTC
TRBJ2-7,.,.,TRBV5-4,CASSLDLSSYEQYF,TGTGCCAGCAGCTTGGACTTATCGAGCTACGAGCAGTACTTC
TRBJ1-5,.,.,TRBV11-2,CASSLSTGRQPQHF,TGTGCCAGCAGCTTATCAACAGGGAGACAGCCCCAGCATTTT
TRBJ2-1,TRBD2,.,TRBV9,CASSVSSGRAQYNEQFF,TGTGCCAGCAGCGTTTCCAGCGGGAGGGCCCAATACAATGAGCAGTTCTTC
TRBJ1-3,.,few,TRBV7-8,CASSSQGTGNTIYF,TGTGCCAGCAGCTCTCAGGGAACTGGAAACACCATATATTTT
TRBJ1-1,.,.,TRBV2,CATETGPEAFF,TGTGCCACAGAAACAGGGCCCGAAGCTTTCTTT
TRBJ2-1,TRBD1,.,TRBV30,CAWRGTGGNEQFF,TGTGCCTGGAGGGGTACAGGGGGTAATGAGCAGTTCTTC
TRBJ1-2,.,.,TRBV5-1,CASSPGGNYGYTF,TGCGCCAGCAGCCCTGGGGGGAACTATGGCTACACCTTC
TRBJ2-2,.,.,TRBV5-4,CASSSSLLPGELFF,TGTGCCAGCAGCTCGTCCCTCCTCCCCGGGGAGCTGTTTTTT
TRBJ1-2,TRBD1,.,TRBV6-5,CASAGQGPYGYTF,TGTGCCAGCGCGGGACAGGGGCCTTATGGCTACACCTTC
TRBJ1-4,TRBD1,.,TRBV6-1,CASRPPGQRNEKLFF,TGTGCCAGCAGACCCCCGGGACAGAGAAATGAAAAACTGTTTTTT
TRBJ1-4,TRBD1,.,TRBV7-2,CASSNRQGAHEKLFF,TGTGCCAGCAGCAACAGACAGGGAGCACATGAAAAACTGTTTTTT
TRBJ2-7,.,.,TRBV4-1,CASSQSSSYEQYF,TGCGCCAGCAGCCAATCTTCCTCCTACGAGCAGTACTTC
TRBJ1-6,TRBD1,.,TRBV5-1,CASSLAGTGNSPLHF,TGCGCCAGCAGCTTGGCAGGGACAGGCAATTCCCCCCTCCACTTT
TRBJ2-7,.,once,TRBV21-1,CASSKIPEGGGGSEQYF,TGTGCCAGCAGCAAAATCCCGGAAGGAGGGGGCGGTTCCGAGCAGTACTTC
TRBJ2-7,TRBD1,few,TRBV6-5,CASSYRQGLGEQYF,TGTGCCAGCAGTTACAGACAGGGGCTGGGCGAGCAGTACTTC
TRBJ2-1,TRBD1,.,TRBV7-9,CASSSDRGRSNEQFF,TGTGCCAGCAGCTCGGACAGGGGCAGGAGCAATGAGCAGTTCTTC
TRBJ2-3,.,.,TRBV21-1,CASSKIAREGLNTDTQYF,TGTGCCAGCAGCAAAATAGCGCGGGAGGGCCTTAACACAGATACGCAGTATTTT
TRBJ1-5,.,few,TRBV7-8,CASSLRSREAYSNQPQHF,TGTGCCAGCAGCTTAAGAAGCAGGGAAGCGTATAGCAATCAGCCCCAGCATTTT
TRBJ1-5,.,.,TRBV21-1,CASSGSGVEGNQPQHF,TGTGCCAGCAGCGGGTCGGGGGTAGAGGGCAATCAGCCCCAGCATTTT
TRBJ2-2,.,.,TRBV2,CASSEARGRVAGELFF,TGTGCCAGCAGTGAAGCGCGGGGCAGGGTGGCCGGGGAGCTGTTTTTT
TRBJ1-1,.,.,TRBV29-1,CSVEGGSQDEAFF,TGCAGCGTTGAGGGTGGGTCACAGGATGAAGCTTTCTTT
TRBJ2-1,.,few,TRBV6-5,CASSYSGSEQFF,TGTGCCAGCAGTTACTCGGGGAGTGAGCAGTTCTTC
TRBJ2-7,TRBD2,.,TRBV10-3,CAISFGTSGYEQYF,TGTGCCATCAGCTTCGGGACTAGCGGGTACGAGCAGTACTTC
TRBJ1-2,.,.,TRBV4-3,CASSADSPSDSYTF,TGCGCCAGCAGCGCGGACAGCCCCTCTGACAGCTACACCTTC
TRBJ2-7,TRBD1,.,TRBV19,CASSRSGYRGTGTYEQYF,TGTGCCAGTAGCAGATCCGGGTATAGAGGGACAGGGACCTACGAGCAGTACTTC
TRBJ1-6,TRBD1,.,TRBV7-2,CASSLSVMGTGYYSPLHF,TGTGCCAGCAGCCTTAGCGTCATGGGGACAGGGTATTATTCACCCCTCCACTTT
TRBJ1-1,.,.,TRBV28,CASSLQGPANTEAFF,TGTGCCAGCAGTTTACAGGGGCCCGCGAACACTGAAGCTTTCTTT
TRBJ2-6,.,.,TRBV7-6,CASSLGWLGANVLTF,TGTGCCAGCAGCCTTGGCTGGCTTGGGGCCAACGTCCTGACTTTC
TRBJ2-1,TRBD1,.,TRBV5-6,CASSTDRAPYNEQFF,TGTGCCAGCAGCACCGACAGGGCCCCCTACAATGAGCAGTTCTTC
TRBJ2-7,TRBD1,.,TRBV29-1,CSVRWTGQGEQYF,TGCAGCGTTAGGTGGACAGGGCAGGGCGAGCAGTACTTC
TRBJ2-4,TRBD1,.,TRBV18,CASSPDRGRNIQYF,TGTGCCAGCTCACCAGACAGGGGGCGGAACATTCAGTACTTC
TRBJ2-7,.,.,TRBV5-4,CASSHGATGSYEQYF,TGTGCCAGCAGCCACGGAGCGACGGGTTCCTACGAGCAGTACTTC
TRBJ1-2,TRBD1,.,TRBV19,CASSHRDRGSFNYGYTF,TGTGCCAGTAGTCACCGGGACAGGGGGAGCTTTAACTATGGCTACACCTTC
TRBJ1-4,.,.,TRBV28,CASSLRGGVSNEKLFF,TGTGCCAGCAGTTTACGGGGGGGGGTATCTAATGAAAAACTGTTTTTT
TRBJ2-5,.,.,TRBV15,CATSSLGDQETQYF,TGTGCCACCAGCAGTCTAGGGGACCAAGAGACCCAGTACTTC
TRBJ2-2,.,once,TRBV6-5,CASSYSGSGELFF,TGTGCCAGCAGTTACTCTGGGAGCGGGGAGCTGTTTTTT
TRBJ2-3,.,.,TRBV5-1,CASSLTAVLLTDTQYF,TGCGCCAGCAGCCTGACGGCGGTTCTCCTCACAGATACGCAGTATTTT
TRBJ2-5,.,.,TRBV25-1,CASSDSSRVQETQYF,TGTGCCAGCAGTGATTCGTCCAGGGTACAAGAGACCCAGTACTTC
TRBJ2-7,TRBD1,.,TRBV5-1,CASSLQTGSNYEQYF,TGCGCCAGCAGCTTACAGACAGGGTCGAACTACGAGCAGTACTTC
TRBJ2-5,TRBD2,.,TRBV11-2,CASSLHRAGGTETQYF,TGTGCCAGCAGCTTACATAGGGCGGGGGGCACAGAGACCCAGTACTTC
TRBJ1-3,TRBD1,.,TRBV27,CASSVSGTGPFTSSGNTIYF,TGTGCCAGCAGTGTCTCTGGGACAGGGCCTTTTACTAGCTCTGGAAACACCATATATTTT
TRBJ1-1,TRBD1,.,TRBV28,CASSSSGTGWTEAFF,TGTGCCAGCAGTTCCTCCGGGACAGGTTGGACTGAAGCTTTCTTT
TRBJ1-1,.,.,TRBV4-3,CASSQDRGLNTEAFF,TGCGCCAGCAGCCAAGACCGAGGATTGAACACTGAAGCTTTCTTT
TRBJ2-2,TRBD2,.,TRBV7-6,CASSLVATSGGTNTGELFF,TGTGCCAGCAGCTTAGTTGCGACTAGCGGGGGGACGAACACCGGGGAGCTGTTTTTT
TRBJ2-4,TRBD1,.,TRBV5-6,CASSTQGSRDIQYF,TGTGCCAGCAGCACACAGGGGTCGCGGGACATTCAGTACTTC
TRBJ2-5,TRBD2,.,TRBV6-6,CASSYSSAGQETQYF,TGTGCCAGCAGTTACTCTTCAGCGGGACAAGAGACCCAGTACTTC
TRBJ1-2,.,.,TRBV7-9,CPSSLYLGGKRDYGYTF,TGTCCCAGCAGCCTCTATCTAGGAGGGAAGCGAGACTATGGCTACACCTTC
TRBJ2-7,TRBD1,.,TRBV5-1,CASSFSGTGSYEQYF,TGCGCCAGCAGCTTCTCCGGGACAGGGTCCTACGAGCAGTACTTC
TRBJ2-7,.,.,TRBV27,CASSYSSGGRYEQYF,TGTGCCAGCAGTTACTCATCCGGGGGGCGTTACGAGCAGTACTTC
TRBJ2-7,TRBD2,.,TRBV19,CASSIVAGVNEQYF,TGTGCCAGTAGTATAGTAGCGGGAGTTAACGAGCAGTACTTC
TRBJ2-5,TRBD1,.,TRBV7-8,CASSMIGGGFWTQYF,TGTGCCAGCAGCATGATAGGGGGCGGATTTTGGACCCAGTACTTC
TRBJ2-2,TRBD1,.,TRBV5-1,CASSISTGAGGELFF,TGCGCCAGCAGCATCTCGACAGGGGCGGGCGGGGAGCTGTTTTTT